These 7 T cell receptor beta chains share one sample of origin, sequenced in a study of blood T cell repertoires in COVID-19. The table came from immunoSEQ multiplex PCR; TCRdb's copy has only in-frame clones and leaves some out. The sample consists of roughly 44,000 clones, roughly 89% of them appearing once. The source material was peripheral blood. The receptor source for this set is a man aged 80 or over with acute or convalescent COVID-19.

This clone came up a few times. CDR3 region: CASRDGGYNEKLFF. Here the CDR3 DNA reads TGTGCCAGCAGGGACGGAGGATATAATGAAAAACTGTTTTTT. The chain combines TRBV27 with TRBJ1-4; D unresolved. CDR3 length: 14 residues. V was trimmed by 6 bases and J by 4 bases, leaving 12 bases between them. The germline CDR1 and CDR2 sequences are MNHEY and SMNVEV (reference sequence). The whole variable domain, remainder taken from reference TRBV27 and TRBJ1-4, is EAQVTQNPRYLITVTGKKLTVTCSQNMNHEYMSWYRQDPGLGLRQIYYSMNVEVTDKGDVPEGYKVSRKEKRNFPLILESPSPNQTSLYFCASRDGGYNEKLFFGSGTQLSVL.

The chain joins TRBV9 to TRBJ1-4, with D maybe TRBD1 (5 bases). The CDR3 is 14 residues long. V was pared by 2 bases and J by 5 bases, with 10 bases between. CDR1 is SGDLS, CDR2 YYNGEE, per germline. Written as DNA, the CDR3 is TGTGCCAGCAGCGTTCACCCAGGGAATGAAAAACTGTTTTTT. As protein: CASSVHPGNEKLFF.

The chain couples TRBV3-1 (or the pseudogene TRBV3-2) to TRBJ2-1; weak D call: TRBD2 (5 bases). The CDR3 has 15 amino acids. Trimming removed 0 bases at V and 6 bases at J, with 12 bases between. From germline, CDR1 is LGHDT and CDR2 YNNKEL (reference sequence). The CDR3 DNA sequence: TGTGCCAGCAGCCAAGACGTGAGGGTTGGCAATGAGCAGTTCTTC. This sequence encodes CASSQDVRVGNEQFF.

This clone was counted once. The rearrangement uses TRBV18 and TRBJ1-5; D is uncertain. The V gene's germline CDR1 is KGHSH and CDR2 LQKENI. The V gene lost 4 bases and the J gene lost 7 bases, with 8 bases spanning the gap. This CDR3 region has 12 residues. DNA for the CDR3: TGTGCCAGCTCACAACCCGGGCAGCCCCAGCATTTT. Translation: CASSQPGQPQHF. Variable domain in full (rest from reference TRBV18 and TRBJ1-5): NAGVMQNPRHLVRRRGQEARLRCSPMKGHSHVYWYRQLPEEGLKFMVYLQKENIIDESGMPKERFSAEFPKEGPSILRIQQVVRGDSAAYFCASSQPGQPQHFGDGTRLSIL.

The chain is built from TRBV5-1 and TRBJ2-7; 10 positions agree with TRBD1. The CDR3 loop spans 15 amino acids. Germline V gives CDR1 SGHRS, CDR2 YFSETQ. Trimming cost V 0 bases and J 3 bases; bases outside gene matches: 3. Here the CDR3 reads CASSLEGQGYYEQYF. CDR3 bases: TGCGCCAGCAGCTTGGAGGGACAGGGGTACTACGAGCAGTACTTC. The full variable domain, its missing parts supplied by reference TRBV5-1 and TRBJ2-7, is KAGVTQTPRYLIKTRGQQVTLSCSPISGHRSVSWYQQTPGQGLQFLFEYFSETQRNKGNFPGRFSGRQFSNSRSEMNVSTLELGDSALYLCASSLEGQGYYEQYFGPGTRLTVT.

The chain carries TRBV9 and TRBJ1-6; 10 nucleotides align to TRBD1. The CDR3 has 14 amino acids. V trimming: 3 bases; J trimming: 10 bases; junction bases outside the gene matches: 4. Germline V gene lookup returns CDR1 SGDLS and CDR2 YYNGEE. The CDR3 loop is CASSARTGGSPLHF. As DNA, the CDR3 is TGTGCCAGCAGCGCCCGGACAGGGGGGTCACCCCTCCACTTT.

A word on this clone: Germline and junction disagree at one end, which may indicate a read error. The chain combines TRBV12-3 or TRBV12-4 with TRBJ1-2, with D unclear. The CDR3 extends over 10 amino acids. The CDR3 sequence is CASSLREAFF. CDR3 sequence (DNA): TGTGCCAGCAGTTTAAGGGAGGCCTTCTTC.